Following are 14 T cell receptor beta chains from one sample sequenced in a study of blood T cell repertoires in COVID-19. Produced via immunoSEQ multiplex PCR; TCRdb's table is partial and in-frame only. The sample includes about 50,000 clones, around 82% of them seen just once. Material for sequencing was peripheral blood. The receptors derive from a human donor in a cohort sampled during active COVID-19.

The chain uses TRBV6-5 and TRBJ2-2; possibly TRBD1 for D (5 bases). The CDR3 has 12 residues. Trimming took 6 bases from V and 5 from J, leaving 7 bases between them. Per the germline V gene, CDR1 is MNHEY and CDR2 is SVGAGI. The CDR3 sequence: CASSRTTGELFF. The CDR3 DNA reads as TGTGCCAGCAGCAGGACAACCGGGGAGCTGTTTTTT.

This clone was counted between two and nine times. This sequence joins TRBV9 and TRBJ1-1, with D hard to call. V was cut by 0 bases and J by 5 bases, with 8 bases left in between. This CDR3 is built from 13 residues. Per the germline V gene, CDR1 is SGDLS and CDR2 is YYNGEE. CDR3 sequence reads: CASSVEGGTEAFF. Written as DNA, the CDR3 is TGTGCCAGCAGCGTAGAGGGAGGGACTGAAGCTTTCTTT.

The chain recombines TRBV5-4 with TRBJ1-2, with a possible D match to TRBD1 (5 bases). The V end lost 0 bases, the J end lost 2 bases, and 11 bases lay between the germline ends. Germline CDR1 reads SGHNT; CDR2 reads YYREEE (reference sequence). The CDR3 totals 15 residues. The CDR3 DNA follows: TGTGCCAGCAGCTTGGTTGGGGGGGGAAACTATGGCTACACCTTC. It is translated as CASSLVGGGNYGYTF. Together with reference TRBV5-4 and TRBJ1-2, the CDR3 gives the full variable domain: ETGVTQSPTHLIKTRGQQVTLRCSSQSGHNTVSWYQQALGQGPQFIFQYYREEENGRGNFPPRFSGLQFPNYSSELNVNALELDDSALYLCASSLVGGGNYGYTFGSGTRLTVV.

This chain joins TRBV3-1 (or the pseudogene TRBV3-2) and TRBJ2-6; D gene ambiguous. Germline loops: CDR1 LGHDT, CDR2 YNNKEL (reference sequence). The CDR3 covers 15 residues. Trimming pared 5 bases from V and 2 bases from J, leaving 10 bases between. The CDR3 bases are TGTGCCAGCAGCATACAGCCTACTGGGGCCAACGTCCTGACTTTC. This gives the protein CASSIQPTGANVLTF.

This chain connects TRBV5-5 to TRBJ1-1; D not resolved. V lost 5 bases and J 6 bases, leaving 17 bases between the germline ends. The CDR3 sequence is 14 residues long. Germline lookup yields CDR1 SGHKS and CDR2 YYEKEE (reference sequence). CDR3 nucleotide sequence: TGTGCCAGCAGGGACTCTGGTAGACTGGCTGAAGCTTTCTTT. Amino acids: CASRDSGRLAEAFF.

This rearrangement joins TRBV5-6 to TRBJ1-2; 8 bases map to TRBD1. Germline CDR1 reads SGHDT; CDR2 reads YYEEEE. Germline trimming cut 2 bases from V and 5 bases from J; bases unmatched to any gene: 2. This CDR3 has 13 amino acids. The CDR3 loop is CASSFGQGYGYTF. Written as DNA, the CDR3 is TGTGCCAGCAGCTTCGGACAGGGATATGGCTACACCTTC. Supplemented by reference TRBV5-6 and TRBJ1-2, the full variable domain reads DAGVTQSPTHLIKTRGQQVTLRCSPKSGHDTVSWYQQALGQGPQFIFQYYEEEERQRGNFPDRFSGHQFPNYSSELNVNALLLGDSALYLCASSFGQGYGYTFGSGTRLTVV.

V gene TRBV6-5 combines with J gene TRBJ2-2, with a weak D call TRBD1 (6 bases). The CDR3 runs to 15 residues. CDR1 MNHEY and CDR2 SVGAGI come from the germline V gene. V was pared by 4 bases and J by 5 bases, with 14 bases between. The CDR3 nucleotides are TGTGCCAGCAGTTTCCGACAGGTCGGGACCGGGGAGCTGTTTTTT. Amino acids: CASSFRQVGTGELFF.

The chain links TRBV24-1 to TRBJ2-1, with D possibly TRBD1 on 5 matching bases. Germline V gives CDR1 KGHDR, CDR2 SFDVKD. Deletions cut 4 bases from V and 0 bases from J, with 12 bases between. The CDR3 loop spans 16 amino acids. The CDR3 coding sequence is TGTGCCACCAGTGAACAGACAGCAAGCTCCTACAATGAGCAGTTCTTC. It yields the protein CATSEQTASSYNEQFF.

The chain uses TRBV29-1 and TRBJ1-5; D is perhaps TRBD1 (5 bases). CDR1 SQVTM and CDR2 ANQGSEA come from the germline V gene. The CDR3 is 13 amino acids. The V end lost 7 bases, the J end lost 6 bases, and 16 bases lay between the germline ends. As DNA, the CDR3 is TGCAGCGCCTCCCAGGGTTCCGGTCAGCCCCAGCATTTT. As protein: CSASQGSGQPQHF.

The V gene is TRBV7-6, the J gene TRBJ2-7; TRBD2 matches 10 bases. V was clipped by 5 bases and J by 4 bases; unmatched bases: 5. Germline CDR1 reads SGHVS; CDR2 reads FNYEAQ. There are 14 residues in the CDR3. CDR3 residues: CASSPTAGGYEQYF. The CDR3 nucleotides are TGTGCCAGCAGCCCTACAGCGGGGGGGTACGAGCAGTACTTC.

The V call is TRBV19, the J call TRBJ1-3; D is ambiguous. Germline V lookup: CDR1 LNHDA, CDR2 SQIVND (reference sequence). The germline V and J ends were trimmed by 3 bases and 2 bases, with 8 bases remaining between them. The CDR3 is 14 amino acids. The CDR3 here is CASSMESPGNTIYF. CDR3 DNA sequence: TGTGCCAGTAGTATGGAGTCACCTGGAAACACCATATATTTT.

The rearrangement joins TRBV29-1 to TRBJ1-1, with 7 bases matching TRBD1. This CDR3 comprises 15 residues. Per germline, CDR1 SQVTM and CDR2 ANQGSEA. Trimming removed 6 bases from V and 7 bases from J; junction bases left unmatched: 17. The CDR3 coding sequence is TGCAGCGTACTGACGGGACAGTGGACGGTCGGTGAAGCTTTCTTT. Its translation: CSVLTGQWTVGEAFF.

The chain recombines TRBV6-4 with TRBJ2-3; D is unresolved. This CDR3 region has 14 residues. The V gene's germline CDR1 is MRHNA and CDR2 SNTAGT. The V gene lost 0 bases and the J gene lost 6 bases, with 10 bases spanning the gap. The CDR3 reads CASSDSNELDTQYF. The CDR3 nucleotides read TGTGCCAGCAGTGACTCGAATGAGTTGGATACGCAGTATTTT.

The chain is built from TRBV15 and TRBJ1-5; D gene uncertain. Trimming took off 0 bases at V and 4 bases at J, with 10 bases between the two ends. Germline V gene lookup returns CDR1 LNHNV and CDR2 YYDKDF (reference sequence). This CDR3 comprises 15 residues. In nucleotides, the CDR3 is TGTGCCACCAGCAGAGATGGCAGGACTAATCAGCCCCAGCATTTT. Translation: CATSRDGRTNQPQHF. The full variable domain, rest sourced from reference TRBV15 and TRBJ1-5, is DAMVIQNPRYQVTQFGKPVTLSCSQTLNHNVMYWYQQKSSQAPKLLFHYYDKDFNNEADTPDNFQSRRPNTSFCFLDIRSPGLGDTAMYLCATSRDGRTNQPQHFGDGTRLSIL.